Reported below is one T cell receptor (beta chain). The target antigen is unknown. V shed 7 bases, J shed 0 bases, and the junction held 8 bases outside the gene matches. Per germline, CDR1 LGHNT and CDR2 FRNRAP. This CDR3 is built from 15 residues. This specimen comes from a study of neoadjuvant nivolumab and ipilimumab in lung cancer. Study context: Nivolumab 3 mg/kg was given days 1, 15 and 29, plus ipilimumab 1 mg/kg day 1 in combination.

TCRdb keeps only in-frame clones here, not all; method: immunoSEQ multiplex PCR. The sample records tens of thousands of clones, more than 85% being singletons. Broader study findings: Pathologic regression was not significantly tied to TCR clonality.

The rearrangement links TRBV12-5 to TRBJ2-5, with 7 bases aligning to TRBD1. This receptor was obtained from an adult with non-small cell lung cancer. The specimen comprised peripheral blood, sampled after neoadjuvant nivolumab, alone or with ipilimumab, at or shortly before surgery. CDR3 nucleotides: TGTGCTAGTGCCCCGGGACAGATAGACCAAGAGACCCAGTACTTC. Translated, it gives CASAPGQIDQETQYF.